This TCR beta chain stems from a study of T cells after posttransplantation cyclophosphamide. Study results and caveats: Recipient CMV seropositivity and CMV reactivation strongly tracked TRB clonality. Tissue-infiltrating T cells from skin or gut overlapped little with blood T cells. Later blood repertoires were often dominated by clones from the donor CD8+ memory compartment.

This table comes from immunoSEQ multiplex PCR, and its TCRdb copy is limited to in-frame clones, with some not included. Recorded here are 15,000 to 20,000 clones, none singletons. A marrow graft followed busulfan-fludarabine conditioning, with cyclophosphamide on days +3 and +4. This clone was recorded many times. What it binds is unknown. The TCR was taken from a female patient in her 30s who received an allogeneic stem cell transplant from a related donor, was CMV-positive, and had no GVHD. Certain T cells may be donor cells from the graft. This specimen consisted of PBMCs, obtained after allogeneic stem cell transplant with posttransplant cyclophosphamide.

The CDR3, as DNA: TGTGCCAGTAGTTCGACAGGGGGCGGCCCGAATACGCAGTATTTT. It translates to CASSSTGGGPNTQYF. This chain joins TRBV19 and TRBJ2-3; 10 bases line up with TRBD1. The CDR3 totals 15 residues. V trimming: 5 bases; J trimming: 7 bases; junction bases outside the gene matches: 9. CDR1 LNHDA and CDR2 SQIVND come from the germline V gene (reference sequence).